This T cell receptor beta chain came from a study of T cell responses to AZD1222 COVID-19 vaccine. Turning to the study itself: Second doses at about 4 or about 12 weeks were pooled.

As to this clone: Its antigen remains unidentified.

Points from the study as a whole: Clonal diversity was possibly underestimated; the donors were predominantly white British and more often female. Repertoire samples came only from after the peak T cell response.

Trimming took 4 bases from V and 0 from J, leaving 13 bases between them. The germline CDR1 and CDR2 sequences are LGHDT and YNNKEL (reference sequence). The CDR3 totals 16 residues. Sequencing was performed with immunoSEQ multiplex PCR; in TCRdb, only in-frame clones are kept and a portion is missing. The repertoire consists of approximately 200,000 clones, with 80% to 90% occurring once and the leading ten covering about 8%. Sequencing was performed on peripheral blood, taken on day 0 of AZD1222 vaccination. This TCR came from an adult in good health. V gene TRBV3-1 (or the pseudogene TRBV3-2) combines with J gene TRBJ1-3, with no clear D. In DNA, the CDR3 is TGTGCCAGCAGCCCGGCATTTTGGGGCTCTGGAAACACCATATATTTT. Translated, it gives CASSPAFWGSGNTIYF.